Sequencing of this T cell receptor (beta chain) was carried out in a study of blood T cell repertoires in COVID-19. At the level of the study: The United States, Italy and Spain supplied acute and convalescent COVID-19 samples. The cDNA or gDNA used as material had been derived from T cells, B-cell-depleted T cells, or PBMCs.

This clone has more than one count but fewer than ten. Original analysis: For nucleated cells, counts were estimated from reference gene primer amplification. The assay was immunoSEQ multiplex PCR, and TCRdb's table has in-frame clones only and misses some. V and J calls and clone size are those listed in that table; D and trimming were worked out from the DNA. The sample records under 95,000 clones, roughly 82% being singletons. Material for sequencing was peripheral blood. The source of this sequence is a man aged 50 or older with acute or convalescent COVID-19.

The CDR3 sequence is CASSRGGWGETQYF. The CDR3 DNA reads TGTGCCAGCTCCCGCGGGGGCTGGGGAGAGACCCAGTACTTC. V and J are TRBV18 and TRBJ2-5, with a weak D call TRBD2 (7 bases). V dropped 6 bases and J dropped 4 bases, with 15 bases sitting between them. CDR1 KGHSH and CDR2 LQKENI come from the germline V gene. The CDR3 has 14 amino acids. Looking up the rest from reference TRBV18 and TRBJ2-5 gives the full variable domain: NAGVMQNPRHLVRRRGQEARLRCSPMKGHSHVYWYRQLPEEGLKFMVYLQKENIIDESGMPKERFSAEFPKEGPSILRIQQVVRGDSAAYFCASSRGGWGETQYFGPGTRLLVL.